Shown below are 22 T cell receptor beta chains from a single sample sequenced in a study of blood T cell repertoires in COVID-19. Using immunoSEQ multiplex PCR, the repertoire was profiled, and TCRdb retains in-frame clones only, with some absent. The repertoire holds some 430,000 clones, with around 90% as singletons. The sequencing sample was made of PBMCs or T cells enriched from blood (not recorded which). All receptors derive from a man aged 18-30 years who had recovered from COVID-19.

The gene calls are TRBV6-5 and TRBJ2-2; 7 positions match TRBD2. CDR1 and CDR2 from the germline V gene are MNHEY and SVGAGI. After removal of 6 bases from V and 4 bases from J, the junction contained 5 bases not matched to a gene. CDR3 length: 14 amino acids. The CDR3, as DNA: TGTGCCAGCAGCCAGACTAGCCCCACCGGGGAGCTGTTTTTT. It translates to CASSQTSPTGELFF.

The CDR3 DNA sequence: TGTGCCAGCACCATCAGGGCGTTCTACACTGAAGCTTTCTTT. It yields the protein CASTIRAFYTEAFF. The V and J genes are TRBV6-5 and TRBJ1-1, with D maybe TRBD1 (5 bases). Trimming pared 7 bases from V and 3 bases from J, leaving 15 bases between. The CDR3 runs to 14 residues. CDR1 and CDR2 from the germline V gene are MNHEY and SVGAGI.

The CDR3 DNA sequence: TGCGCCAGCAAGTTCGGGGTTGAGGACGAGCAGTACTTC. Its translation is CASKFGVEDEQYF. The chain joins TRBV5-1 to TRBJ2-7, with D possibly TRBD2 on 5 matching bases. The V and J ends lost 6 bases and 5 bases respectively, with 15 bases between them. Germline CDR1 reads SGHRS; CDR2 reads YFSETQ. This CDR3 is built from 13 residues.

The CDR3, as DNA: TGTGCCAGCAGTCGGGGGGGCGGAACTGAAGCTTTCTTT. It specifies CASSRGGGTEAFF. The J gene is TRBJ1-1, the V gene TRBV14; D perhaps matches TRBD1 (6 bases). Per germline, CDR1 SGHDN and CDR2 FVKESK. The CDR3 consists of 13 residues. V shed 6 bases and J shed 5 bases, with 13 bases lying between them. The variable domain in full, with the rest retrieved from reference TRBV14 and TRBJ1-1, is EAGVTQFPSHSVIEKGQTVTLRCDPISGHDNLYWYRRVMGKEIKFLLHFVKESKQDESGMPNNRFLAERTGGTYSTLKVQPAELEDSGVYFCASSRGGGTEAFFGQGTRLTVV.

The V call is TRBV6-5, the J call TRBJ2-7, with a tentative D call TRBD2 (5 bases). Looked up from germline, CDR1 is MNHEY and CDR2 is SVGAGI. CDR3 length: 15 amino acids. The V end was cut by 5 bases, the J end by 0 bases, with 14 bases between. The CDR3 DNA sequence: TGTGCCAGCAGTATCCGAGGGCCGAGCTCCTACGAGCAGTACTTC. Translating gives CASSIRGPSSYEQYF.

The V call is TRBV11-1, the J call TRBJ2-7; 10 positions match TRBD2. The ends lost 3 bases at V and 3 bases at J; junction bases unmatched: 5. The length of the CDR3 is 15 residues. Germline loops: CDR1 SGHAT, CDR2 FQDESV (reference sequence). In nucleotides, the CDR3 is TGTGCCAGCAGCTTGCCGGCTAGCGGGAGCTACGAGCAGTACTTC. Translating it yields CASSLPASGSYEQYF.

The CDR3 nucleotides read TGTGCCAGTAGTAGGAACCAGGGGGCCGGCGAAAAACTGTTTTTT. Translated, it gives CASSRNQGAGEKLFF. This chain links TRBV19 with TRBJ1-4; 8 bases map to TRBD1. Per germline, CDR1 LNHDA and CDR2 SQIVND (reference sequence). The CDR3 has 15 amino acids. J lost 8 bases, V lost 4 bases, and 9 bases had no gene match.

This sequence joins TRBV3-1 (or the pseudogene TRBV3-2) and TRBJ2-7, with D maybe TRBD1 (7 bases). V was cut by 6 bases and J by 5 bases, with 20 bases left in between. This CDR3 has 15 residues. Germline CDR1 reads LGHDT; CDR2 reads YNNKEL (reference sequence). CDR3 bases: TGTGCCAGCAGAGCCAGGGGGGACACGATGGACGAGCAGTACTTC. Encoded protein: CASRARGDTMDEQYF.

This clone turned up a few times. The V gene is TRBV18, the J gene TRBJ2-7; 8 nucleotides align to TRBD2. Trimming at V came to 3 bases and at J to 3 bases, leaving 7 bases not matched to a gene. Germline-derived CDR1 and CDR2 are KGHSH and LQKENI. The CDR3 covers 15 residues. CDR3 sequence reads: CASSPGPSGHYEQYF. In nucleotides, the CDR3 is TGTGCCAGCTCACCTGGGCCTAGCGGGCACTACGAGCAGTACTTC.

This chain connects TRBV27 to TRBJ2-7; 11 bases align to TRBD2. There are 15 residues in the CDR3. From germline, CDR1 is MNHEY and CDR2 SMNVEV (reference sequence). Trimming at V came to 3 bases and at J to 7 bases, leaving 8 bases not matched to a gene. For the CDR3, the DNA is TGTGCCAGCAGTTTGTTTACTAGCGGGAGAGGGGAGCAGTACTTC. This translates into CASSLFTSGRGEQYF.

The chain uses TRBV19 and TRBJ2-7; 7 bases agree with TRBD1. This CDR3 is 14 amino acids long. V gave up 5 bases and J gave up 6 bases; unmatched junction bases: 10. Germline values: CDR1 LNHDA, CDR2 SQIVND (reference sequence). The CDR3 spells CASSALGQFREQYF. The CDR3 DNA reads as TGTGCCAGTAGTGCCCTGGGACAGTTCCGCGAGCAGTACTTC.

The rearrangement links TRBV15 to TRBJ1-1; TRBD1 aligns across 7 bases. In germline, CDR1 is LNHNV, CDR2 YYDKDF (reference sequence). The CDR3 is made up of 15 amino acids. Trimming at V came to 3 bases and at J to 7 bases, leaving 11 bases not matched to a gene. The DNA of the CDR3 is TGTGCCACCAGCAGCGAACTGACAGGGTCTAATGAAGCTTTCTTT. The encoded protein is CATSSELTGSNEAFF.

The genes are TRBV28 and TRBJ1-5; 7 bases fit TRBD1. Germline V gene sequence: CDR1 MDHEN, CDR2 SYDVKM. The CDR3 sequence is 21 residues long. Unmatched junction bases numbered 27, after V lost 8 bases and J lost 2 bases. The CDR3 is CASSPRARGPGGRWGNQPQHF. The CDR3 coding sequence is TGTGCCAGCTCCCCTCGAGCCCGCGGACCAGGGGGGCGATGGGGCAATCAGCCCCAGCATTTT.

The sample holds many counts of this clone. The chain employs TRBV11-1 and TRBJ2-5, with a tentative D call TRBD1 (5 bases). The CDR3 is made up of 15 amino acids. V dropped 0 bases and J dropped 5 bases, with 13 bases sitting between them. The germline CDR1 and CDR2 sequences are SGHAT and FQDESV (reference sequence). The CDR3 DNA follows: TGTGCCAGCAGCTTAGCTTCACAGGTGGAGGAGACCCAGTACTTC. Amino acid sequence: CASSLASQVEETQYF. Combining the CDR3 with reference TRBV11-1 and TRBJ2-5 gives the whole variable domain EAEVAQSPRYKITEKSQAVAFWCDPISGHATLYWYRQILGQGPELLVQFQDESVVDDSQLPKDRFSAERLKGVDSTLKIQPAELGDSAMYLCASSLASQVEETQYFGPGTRLLVL.

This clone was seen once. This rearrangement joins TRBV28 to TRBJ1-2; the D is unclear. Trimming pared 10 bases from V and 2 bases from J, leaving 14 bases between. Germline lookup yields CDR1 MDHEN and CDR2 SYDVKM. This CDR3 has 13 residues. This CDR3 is CATLTFQNYGYTF. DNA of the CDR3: TGTGCCACCTTGACATTCCAAAACTATGGCTACACCTTC.

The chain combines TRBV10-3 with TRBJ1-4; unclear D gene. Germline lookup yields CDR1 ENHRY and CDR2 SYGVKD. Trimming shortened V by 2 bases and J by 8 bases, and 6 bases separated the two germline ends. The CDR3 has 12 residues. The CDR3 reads CAISEGREKLFF. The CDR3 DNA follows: TGTGCCATCAGTGAGGGCAGGGAAAAACTGTTTTTT.

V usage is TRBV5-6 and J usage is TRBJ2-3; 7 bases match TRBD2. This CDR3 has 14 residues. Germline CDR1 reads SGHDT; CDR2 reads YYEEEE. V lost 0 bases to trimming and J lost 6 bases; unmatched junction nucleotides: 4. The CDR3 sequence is CASSLGAGKDTQYF. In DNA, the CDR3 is TGTGCCAGCAGCTTGGGAGCGGGGAAGGATACGCAGTATTTT.

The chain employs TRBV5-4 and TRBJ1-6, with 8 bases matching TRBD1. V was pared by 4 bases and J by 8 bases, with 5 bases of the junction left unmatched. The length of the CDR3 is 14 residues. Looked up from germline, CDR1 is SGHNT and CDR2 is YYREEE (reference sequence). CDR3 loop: CASSVDRVDSPLHF. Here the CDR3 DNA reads TGTGCCAGCAGCGTGGACAGGGTGGATTCACCCCTCCACTTT.

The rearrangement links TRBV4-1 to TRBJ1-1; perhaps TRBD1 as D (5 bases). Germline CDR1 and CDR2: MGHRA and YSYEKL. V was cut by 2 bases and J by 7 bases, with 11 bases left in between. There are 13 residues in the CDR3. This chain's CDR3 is CASSQNRGNEAFF. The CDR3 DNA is TGCGCCAGCAGCCAAAATCGGGGGAATGAAGCTTTCTTT.

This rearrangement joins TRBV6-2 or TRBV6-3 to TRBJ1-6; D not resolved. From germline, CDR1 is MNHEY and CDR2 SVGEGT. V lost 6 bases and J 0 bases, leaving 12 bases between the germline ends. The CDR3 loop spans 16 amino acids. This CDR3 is CASSGAGFSYNSPLHF. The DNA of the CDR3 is TGTGCCAGCAGCGGTGCCGGGTTCTCCTATAATTCACCCCTCCACTTT.

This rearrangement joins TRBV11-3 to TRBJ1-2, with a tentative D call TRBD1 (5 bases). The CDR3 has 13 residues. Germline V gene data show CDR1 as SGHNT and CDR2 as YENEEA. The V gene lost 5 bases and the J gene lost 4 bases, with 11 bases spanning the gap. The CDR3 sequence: CASSRDSPYGYTF. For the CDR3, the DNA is TGTGCCAGCAGCCGAGACAGTCCCTATGGCTACACCTTC.

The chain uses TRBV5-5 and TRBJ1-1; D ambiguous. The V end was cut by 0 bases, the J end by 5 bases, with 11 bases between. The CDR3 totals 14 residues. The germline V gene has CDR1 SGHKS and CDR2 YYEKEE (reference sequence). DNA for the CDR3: TGTGCCAGCAGCTTGGGGCAGGCAATGACTGAAGCTTTCTTT. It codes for CASSLGQAMTEAFF.